The sequence of this T cell receptor (beta chain) was determined in a study of T cells in Graves' hyperthyroidism and ophthalmopathy. At the level of the study: Before any treatment, at initial diagnosis, peripheral blood was collected.

Patients were excluded because of uncontrolled infection, other autoimmune disease, pregnancy or lactation. In making diagnoses, clinical symptoms, serum thyroxine and TRAb, thyroid ultrasound and orbital computed tomography were all used. This clonotype was seen a few times. V was cut by 1 base and J by 0 bases, with 13 bases left in between. The length of the CDR3 is 16 residues. Germline loops: CDR1 GTSNPN, CDR2 SVGIG (reference sequence). RNA transcripts provided the source from which TCR beta CDR3 regions were amplified. Using the HTBI primer set, a first-round RT-PCR was run on the TCR CDR3. TCRdb called the multiplex PCR reads again in MiXCR, with one record for every CDR3 protein. Of approximately 400,000 distinct CDR3 sequences in the sample, less than 15% were seen once.

The TCR was taken from a man aged 30 to 45 with Graves' hyperthyroidism that later progressed to Graves' ophthalmopathy. The sequenced sample was blood. The V and J genes are TRBV30 and TRBJ1-5; D is uncertain. The CDR3 is CAWSDSRTDSNQPQHF. Written as DNA, the CDR3 is TGTGCCTGGAGTGACTCCAGGACGGATAGCAATCAGCCCCAGCATTTT.